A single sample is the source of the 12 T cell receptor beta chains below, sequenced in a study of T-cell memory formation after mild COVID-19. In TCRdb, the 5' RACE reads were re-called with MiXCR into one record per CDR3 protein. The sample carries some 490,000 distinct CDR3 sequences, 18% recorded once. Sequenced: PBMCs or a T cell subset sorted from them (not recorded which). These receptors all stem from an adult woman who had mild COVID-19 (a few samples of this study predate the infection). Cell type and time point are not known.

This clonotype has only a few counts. The CDR3 nucleotides are TGCAGTGGCTCAGGAAGGGACAGGGGTTACCAAGAGACCCAGTACTTC. Its protein is CSGSGRDRGYQETQYF. The chain carries TRBV20-1 and TRBJ2-5; 10 bases match TRBD1. With V trimmed by 7 bases and J by 0 bases, 11 bases remained unmatched. The germline V gene encodes CDR1 DFQATT and CDR2 SNEGSKA (reference sequence). This CDR3 has 16 amino acids.

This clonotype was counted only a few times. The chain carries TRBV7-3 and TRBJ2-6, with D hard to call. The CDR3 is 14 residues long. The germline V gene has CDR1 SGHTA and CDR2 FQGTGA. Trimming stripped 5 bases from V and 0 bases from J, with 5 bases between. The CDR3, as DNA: TGTGCCAGCAGCGCCCACTCTGGGGCCAACGTCCTGACTTTC. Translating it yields CASSAHSGANVLTF.

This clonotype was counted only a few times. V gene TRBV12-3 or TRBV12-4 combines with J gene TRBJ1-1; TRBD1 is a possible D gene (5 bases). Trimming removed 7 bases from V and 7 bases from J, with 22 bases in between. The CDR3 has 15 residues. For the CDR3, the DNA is TGTGCCAGCACCCTCGGCGTTGGGGGTGGCGTTGAAGCTTTCTTT. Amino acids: CASTLGVGGGVEAFF.

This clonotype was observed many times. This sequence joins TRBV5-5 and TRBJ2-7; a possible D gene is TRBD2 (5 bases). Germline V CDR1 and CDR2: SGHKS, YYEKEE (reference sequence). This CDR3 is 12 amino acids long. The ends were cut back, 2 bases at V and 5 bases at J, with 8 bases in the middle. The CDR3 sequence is CASSLTGDEQYF. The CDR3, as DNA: TGTGCCAGCAGCTTAACCGGGGACGAGCAGTACTTC. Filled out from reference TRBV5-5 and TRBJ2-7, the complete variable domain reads DAGVTQSPTHLIKTRGQQVTLRCSPISGHKSVSWYQQVLGQGPQFIFQYYEKEERGRGNFPDRFSARQFPNYSSELNVNALLLGDSALYLCASSLTGDEQYFGPGTRLTVT.

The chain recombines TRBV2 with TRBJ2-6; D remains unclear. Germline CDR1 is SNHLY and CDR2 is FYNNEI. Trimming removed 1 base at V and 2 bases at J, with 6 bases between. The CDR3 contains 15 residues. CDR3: CASSEVWAGANVLTF. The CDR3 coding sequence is TGTGCCAGCAGTGAAGTCTGGGCTGGGGCCAACGTCCTGACTTTC.

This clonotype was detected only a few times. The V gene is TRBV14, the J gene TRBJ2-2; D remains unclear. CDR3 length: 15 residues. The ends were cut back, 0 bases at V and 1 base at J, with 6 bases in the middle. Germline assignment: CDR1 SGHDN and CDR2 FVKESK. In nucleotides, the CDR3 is TGTGCCAGCAGCCAAGAGATGGTGAACACCGGGGAGCTGTTTTTT. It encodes CASSQEMVNTGELFF.

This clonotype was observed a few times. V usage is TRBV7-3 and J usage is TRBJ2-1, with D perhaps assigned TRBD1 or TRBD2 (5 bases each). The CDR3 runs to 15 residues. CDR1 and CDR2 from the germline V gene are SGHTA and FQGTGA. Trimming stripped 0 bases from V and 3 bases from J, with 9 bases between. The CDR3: CASSLTGANYNEQFF. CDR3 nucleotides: TGTGCCAGCAGCTTAACCGGGGCCAACTACAATGAGCAGTTCTTC.

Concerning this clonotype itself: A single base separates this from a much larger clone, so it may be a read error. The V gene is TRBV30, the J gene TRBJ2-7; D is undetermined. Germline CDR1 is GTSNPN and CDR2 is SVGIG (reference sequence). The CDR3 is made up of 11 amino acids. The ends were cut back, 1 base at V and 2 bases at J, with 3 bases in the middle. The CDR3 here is CAWSEAYEQYF. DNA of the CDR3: TGTGCCTGGAGTGAGGCCTACGAGCAGTACTTC.

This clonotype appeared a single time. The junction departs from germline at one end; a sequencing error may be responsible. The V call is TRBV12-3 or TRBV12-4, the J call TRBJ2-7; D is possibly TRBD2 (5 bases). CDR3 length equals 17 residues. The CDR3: CASSFTLTEVARYEHYF. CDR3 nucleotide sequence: TGTGCCAGCAGCTTCACTCTTACCGAGGTAGCGCGGTACGAGCATTACTTC.

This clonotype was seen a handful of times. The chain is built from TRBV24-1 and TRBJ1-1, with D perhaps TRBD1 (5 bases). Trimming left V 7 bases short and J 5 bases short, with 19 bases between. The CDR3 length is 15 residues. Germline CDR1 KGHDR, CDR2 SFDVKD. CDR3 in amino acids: CATRGPGGRRTEAFF. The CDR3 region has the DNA TGTGCCACCAGGGGCCCGGGGGGAAGGCGGACTGAAGCTTTCTTT.

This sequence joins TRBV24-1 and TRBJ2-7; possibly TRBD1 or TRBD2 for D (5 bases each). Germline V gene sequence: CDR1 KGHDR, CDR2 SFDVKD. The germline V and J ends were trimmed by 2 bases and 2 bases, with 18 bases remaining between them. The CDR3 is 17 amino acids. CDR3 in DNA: TGTGCCACCAGTGATTCGTCAACACGGGGCCTACCCTACGAGCAGTACTTC. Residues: CATSDSSTRGLPYEQYF.

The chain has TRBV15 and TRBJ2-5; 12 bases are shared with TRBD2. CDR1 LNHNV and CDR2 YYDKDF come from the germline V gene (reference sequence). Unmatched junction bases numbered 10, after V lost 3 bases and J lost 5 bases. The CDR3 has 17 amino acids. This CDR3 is CATSREKLAGGRETQYF. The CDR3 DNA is TGTGCCACCAGCAGGGAAAAACTAGCGGGGGGCCGGGAGACCCAGTACTTC.